This TCR beta chain was documented in a study of T cells in Graves' hyperthyroidism and ophthalmopathy. This clonotype was counted only a few times. Amplified TCR beta CDR3 regions came from RNA transcripts. HTBI primers drove first-round RT-PCR of the TCR CDR3. A single record per CDR3 protein comes from TCRdb applying MiXCR to the multiplex PCR reads. The top ten clones hold 34% of a sample with more than 350,000 distinct CDR3 sequences, roughly 17% of them seen once. Sequencing used blood. The clonotype was recovered from a woman aged 25 to 45 with Graves' hyperthyroidism that later progressed to Graves' ophthalmopathy.

The CDR3 DNA is TGCGCCAGCAGCGGGCAGGGGGGCACCGGGGAGCTGTTTTTT. Amino acids: CASSGQGGTGELFF. The rearrangement joins TRBV4-1 to TRBJ2-2, with a tentative D call TRBD1 (7 bases). CDR1 and CDR2 (germline): MGHRA, YSYEKL. This CDR3 is 14 amino acids long. V lost 5 bases to trimming and J lost 4 bases, with 11 bases between them.